This TCR beta chain was identified during a study of CD8 T cells in ankylosing spondylitis. General study findings and limits: CD8+ cells made up the disease-linked clones, which were relatively rare in peripheral blood. Some of these motif variants have turned up before, in reports on reactive arthritis synovial fluid and blood. Seemingly distinctive of ankylosing spondylitis blood was a TCR beta motif formed by eight highly homologous variants. Disease-linked clones were reportedly significantly enriched in matched ankylosing spondylitis synovial fluid.

TCR beta libraries were made by quantitative 5'-RACE with molecular barcodes. In TCRdb, the 5' RACE reads were re-called with MiXCR into one record per CDR3 protein. The table has about 450,000 distinct CDR3 sequences, 20% to 30% seen once; the top ten hold 0.89%. On this clonotype: Its cognate antigen is unknown.

Germline V lookup: CDR1 SGHRS, CDR2 YFSETQ. Trimming removed 0 bases at V and 1 base at J, with 13 bases between. The CDR3 contains 16 residues. Sequenced sample: blood, either unsorted or a sorted T cell fraction (not recorded which). The chain combines TRBV5-1 with TRBJ1-1; unclear D gene. This clonotype originated in a male donor with ankylosing spondylitis. The CDR3 DNA reads TGCGCCAGCAGCTTGGCCTTTAGAACGGCGAACACTGAAGCTTTCTTT. Encoded protein: CASSLAFRTANTEAFF. Supplemented by reference TRBV5-1 and TRBJ1-1, the full variable domain reads KAGVTQTPRYLIKTRGQQVTLSCSPISGHRSVSWYQQTPGQGLQFLFEYFSETQRNKGNFPGRFSGRQFSNSRSEMNVSTLELGDSALYLCASSLAFRTANTEAFFGQGTRLTVV.